The source of this TCR beta chain is a study of T cells expressing NK-cell markers. Study-wide background: The TCR beta repertoires were obtained from sorted CD3+CD56+NKG2C+, CD3+CD56+NKG2C- and CD3+CD56-NKG2C+ T cells.

TCRdb re-called the 5' RACE reads and catalogs CDR3 proteins one per entry, DNA excluded. This sample's clone table lists 550,000 or so distinct CDR3 sequences. The CDR3 totals 18 residues. Per the germline V gene, CDR1 is SGHAT and CDR2 is FQNNGV. This TCR came from a man younger than 35 in good health. Specimen: blood T cells: a sorted CD56 or NKG2C T cell subset, CD4+ or CD8+ T cells, or bulk PBMC T cells (not recorded which). V is TRBV11-2 and J is TRBJ2-1; TCRdb indicates TRBD2, and absent DNA this call remains unverified. The CDR3 reads CASSLSPRIAGGYNEQFF.